This T cell receptor beta chain originates from a study of PD-1 blockade in classical Hodgkin lymphoma. The patients all showed relapse after autologous stem cell transplantation, while their brentuximab vedotin exposure varied. Thawed PBMCs underwent magnetic negative selection to obtain purified CD8+ T cells. This CDR3 has 16 amino acids. Looked up from germline, CDR1 is MNHEY and CDR2 is SMNVEV (reference sequence). V was trimmed by 2 bases and J by 3 bases, leaving 11 bases between them. Here immunoSEQ multiplex PCR was the method, and the copy in TCRdb shows in-frame clones only, minus some. The sample holds more than 2,500 clones, approximately 70% seen once. This clone has just a few counts.

The starting material was CD8+ T cells from blood, obtained at baseline. The V gene is TRBV27, the J gene TRBJ2-6, with D perhaps TRBD2 (6 bases). The receptor comes from a human donor with classical Hodgkin lymphoma. The CDR3: CASSLAGLVGANVLTF. CDR3 nucleotide sequence: TGTGCCAGCAGTTTAGCGGGGCTCGTTGGGGCCAACGTCCTGACTTTC.